A selection of T cell receptor beta chains follows, all from one sample in a study of T cells in Graves' hyperthyroidism and ophthalmopathy. TCRdb re-called the multiplex PCR reads through MiXCR, storing one row per CDR3 protein. The repertoire has hundreds of thousands of distinct CDR3 sequences, 12% to 15% of them found once; the top ten carry roughly 10%. The sequencing sample was made of blood. The receptors originated from a woman aged 18-29 years with Graves' hyperthyroidism. CDR3s include the opening cysteine and the closing phenylalanine or tryptophan. The D gene is left open where the match is weak. Size is omitted from some rows. Given values are once, few, many or a class for expanded clones.

>-|-|TRBJ1-5|TRBV6-1
CASTQGFGSNQPQHF
TGTGCCAGCACCCAGGGCTTTGGAAGCAATCAGCCCCAGCATTTT
>many|TRBD1|TRBJ1-6|TRBV2
CASRSTGGSSPLHF
TGTGCCAGCAGATCCACAGGGGGAAGTTCACCCCTCCACTTT
>few|TRBD2|TRBJ2-1|TRBV9
CASTPGLAGNNEQFF
TGTGCCAGCACCCCTGGACTAGCGGGAAACAATGAGCAGTTCTTC
>-|-|TRBJ2-1|TRBV12-3/TRBV12-4
CASSFGLHNEQFF
TGTGCCAGCAGTTTCGGGCTTCACAATGAGCAGTTCTTC
>few|TRBD2|TRBJ2-1|TRBV19
CASSLLAGVYTEHNEQFF
TGTGCCAGTAGTCTTTTAGCGGGAGTGTATACGGAGCACAATGAGCAGTTCTTC
>many|-|TRBJ2-7|TRBV7-2
CASSLLHRLNDEQYF
TGTGCCAGCAGCTTACTCCACCGACTTAACGACGAGCAGTACTTC
>few|-|TRBJ2-3|TRBV27
CASSPLRGDTQYF
TGTGCCAGCAGTCCCCTCCGGGGCGATACGCAGTATTTT
>many|-|TRBJ2-1|TRBV11-2
CASSLGGGPLRDRNEQFF
TGTGCCAGCAGCTTAGGGGGCGGACCCCTCAGGGATAGAAATGAGCAGTTCTTC
>-|TRBD1|TRBJ2-5|TRBV9
CASSVGDRETQYF
TGTGCCAGCAGCGTAGGGGACAGGGAGACCCAGTACTTC
>many|-|TRBJ2-7|TRBV2
CASRLGEVNEQYF
TGTGCCAGCAGACTGGGTGAGGTAAACGAGCAGTACTTC
>many|-|TRBJ2-7|TRBV7-9
CASSPQVGEDYEQYF
TGTGCCAGCAGCCCCCAGGTAGGAGAGGACTACGAGCAGTACTTC
>few|TRBD1|TRBJ1-1|TRBV9
CASSARQGGSEAFF
TGTGCCAGCAGCGCCCGACAGGGGGGATCTGAAGCTTTCTTT
>few|-|TRBJ2-5|TRBV12-3/TRBV12-4
CASSSGLWMTQYF
TGTGCCAGCAGTTCCGGATTGTGGATGACCCAGTACTTC
>many|-|TRBJ2-3|TRBV30
CAYAESSDTQYF
TGTGCCTACGCAGAGTCTTCAGATACGCAGTATTTT
>-|TRBD2|TRBJ2-1|TRBV29-1
CSATGTSYYNEQFF
TGCAGCGCTACCGGGACTAGCTACTACAATGAGCAGTTCTTC
>many|-|TRBJ1-1|TRBV20-1
CSARGPSKGGRTEAFF
TGCAGTGCTAGAGGCCCTTCCAAGGGGGGGCGTACTGAAGCTTTCTTT